This T cell receptor (beta chain) comes out of a study of CD8+ T cells in alopecia areata. Study information: Patients in the treated group were given tofacitinib by mouth, 5 to 10 mg twice a day. General study results and limits: Besides other cells, scalp samples also yield sequences of resident alphabeta T cells from normal skin.

RNA, once extracted, was reverse transcribed into cDNA for use as the sequencing template. Clones were read by immunoSEQ multiplex PCR, and TCRdb kept only the in-frame ones, dropping some. The sample contains 90,000 to 150,000 clones, roughly two fifths of which appear only once. In its sample, this clone was seen once. What it binds is unknown. Lesional scalp tissue (obtained by punch biopsy) and peripheral blood were collected from alopecia areata patients. CDR3 length equals 15 residues. Trimming stripped 5 bases from V and 4 bases from J, with 15 bases between. In germline, CDR1 is MNHEY, CDR2 SMNVEV (reference sequence).

The V and J genes are TRBV27 and TRBJ2-1; a weak D match, TRBD2 (7 bases). The specimen was CD4+ T cells sorted from blood. This sequence originates from a human donor with alopecia areata. The CDR3 DNA follows: TGTGCCAGCAGTCCCCATGCGGGGGCGTACAATGAGCAGTTCTTC. This translates into CASSPHAGAYNEQFF.